This entry features one TCR beta chain sequence. This specimen belongs to a study of blood T cell repertoires in COVID-19. Whole-study context: T cells, B-cell-depleted T cells, or PBMCs supplied cDNA or gDNA.

The CDR3 sequence is 13 residues long. Germline lookup yields CDR1 MGHRA and CDR2 YSYEKL. V gave up 4 bases and J gave up 3 bases, with 9 bases separating them. Those enrolled in Seattle joined during active infection and were followed longitudinally afterward. Method: immunoSEQ multiplex PCR; TCRdb's copy keeps in-frame clones and lacks some. The table shows a few hundred thousand clones, with around nine tenths occurring only once. This chain connects TRBV4-1 to TRBJ1-1; no definite D call. Sequences were obtained from peripheral blood. The sequence was obtained from a woman aged 65 to 85 with COVID-19, enrolled during active disease. The CDR3 loop is CASSRPGYTEAFF. CDR3 nucleotide sequence: TGCGCCAGCAGCCGTCCCGGGTACACTGAAGCTTTCTTT.